The source of this T cell receptor (beta chain) is a study of CD8 T cells in ankylosing spondylitis. General study results and limits: Within ankylosing spondylitis blood, a TCR beta motif made up of under 10 highly homologous variants appeared to be characteristic.

With regard to this clonotype: Antigen specificity is unknown.

The length of the CDR3 is 14 residues. V was clipped by 1 base and J by 4 bases, with 12 bases between them. Germline V gene sequence: CDR1 DFQATT, CDR2 SNEGSKA (reference sequence). Each CDR3 protein is one row after TCRdb ran MiXCR on the 5' RACE reads. The table includes 310,000 or so distinct CDR3 sequences, around 20% detected once. This chain uses TRBV20-1 with TRBJ2-3; D is unresolved. This receptor was identified in a male donor with ankylosing spondylitis or in good health (not recorded which). Sequences were obtained from blood, either unsorted or a sorted T cell fraction (not recorded which). CDR3 bases: TGCAGTGCTAGAGGTGTTATTATGGCAGATACGCAGTATTTT. Its protein is CSARGVIMADTQYF.